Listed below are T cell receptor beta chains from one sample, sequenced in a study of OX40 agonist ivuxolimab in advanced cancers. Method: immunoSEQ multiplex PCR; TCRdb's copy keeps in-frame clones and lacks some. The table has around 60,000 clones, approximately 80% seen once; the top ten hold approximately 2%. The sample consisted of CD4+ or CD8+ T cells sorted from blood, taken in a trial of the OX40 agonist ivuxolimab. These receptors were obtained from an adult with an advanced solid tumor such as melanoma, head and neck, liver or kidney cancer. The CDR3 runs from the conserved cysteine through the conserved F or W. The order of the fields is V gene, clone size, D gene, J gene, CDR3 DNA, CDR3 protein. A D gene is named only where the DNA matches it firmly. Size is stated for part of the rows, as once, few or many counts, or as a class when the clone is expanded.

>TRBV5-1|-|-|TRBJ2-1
TGCGCCAGCAGAGCAGTCCCCCAGGTAGCGGAGCAGTTCTTC
CASRAVPQVAEQFF
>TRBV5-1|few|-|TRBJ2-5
TGCGCCAGCAGCGGAGGGGGAGAGACCCAGTACTTC
CASSGGGETQYF
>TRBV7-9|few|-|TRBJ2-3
TGTGCCAGCAGCTTAAGGAGTGGTAGAAGGGGCACAGATACGCAGTATTTT
CASSLRSGRRGTDTQYF
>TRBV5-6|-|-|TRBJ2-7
TGTGCCAGCAGCACCGGACAGAGGGAGCAGTACTTC
CASSTGQREQYF
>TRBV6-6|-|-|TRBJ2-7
TGTGCCAGCAGTTACTCCCCAAACCTCTACGAGCAGTACTTC
CASSYSPNLYEQYF
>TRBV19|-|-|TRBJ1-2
TGTGCCAGTAGCACAACAGGGATCTATGGCTACACCTTC
CASSTTGIYGYTF
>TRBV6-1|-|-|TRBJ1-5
TGTGCCAGCAGTGGAGACGGGCAGCCCCAGCATTTT
CASSGDGQPQHF
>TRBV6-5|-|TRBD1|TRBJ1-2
TGTGCCAGCAGTCCCGGACAGGACTATGGCTACACCTTC
CASSPGQDYGYTF
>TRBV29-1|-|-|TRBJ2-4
TGCAGCGTTGTCGGTCCGGAGGGCCTCAGGGACATTCAGTACTTC
CSVVGPEGLRDIQYF
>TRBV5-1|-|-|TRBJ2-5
TGCGCCAGCAGCTTCGCCCAAGAGACCCAGTACTTC
CASSFAQETQYF
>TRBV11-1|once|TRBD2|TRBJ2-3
TGTGCCAGCAGCTTAGTAGCTAGCGGTGGCACAGATACGCAGTATTTT
CASSLVASGGTDTQYF
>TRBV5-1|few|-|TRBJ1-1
TGCGCCAGCAGCTTGGGCAGGGTAAGTCTCACTGAAGCTTTCTTT
CASSLGRVSLTEAFF
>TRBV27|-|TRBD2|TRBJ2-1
TGTGCCAGCAGTCGACTAGCGGGACTCATACATGAGCAGTTCTTC
CASSRLAGLIHEQFF
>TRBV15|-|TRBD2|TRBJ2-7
TGTGCCACCAGCAGAGTCGGGGGGAATGACGTGCAGTACTTC
CATSRVGGNDVQYF
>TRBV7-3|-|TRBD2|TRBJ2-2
TGTGCCAGCAGCTTATTTTCTAGCGGCCACACCGGGGAGCTGTTTTTT
CASSLFSSGHTGELFF
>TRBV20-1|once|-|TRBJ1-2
TGCAGTGCCCCCACAGGGTATGGCTACACCTTC
CSAPTGYGYTF
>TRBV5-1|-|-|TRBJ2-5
TGCGCCAGCAGCTTGGGGCTAGAAGAGACCCAGTACTTC
CASSLGLEETQYF
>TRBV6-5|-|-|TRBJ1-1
TGTGCCAGCAGTACGGCGGGCTTGAACACTGAAGCTTTCTTT
CASSTAGLNTEAFF
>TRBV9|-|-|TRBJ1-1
TGTGCCAGCAGCGTGACAGGGAACACTGAAGCTTTCTTT
CASSVTGNTEAFF
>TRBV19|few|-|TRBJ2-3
TGTGCCAGTAGTCAATCCGGTAGCACAGATACGCAGTATTTT
CASSQSGSTDTQYF
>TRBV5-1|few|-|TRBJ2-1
TGCGCCAGCAGCTTCACTGCATCGTATGATGAGCAGTTCTTC
CASSFTASYDEQFF
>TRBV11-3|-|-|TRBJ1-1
TGTGCCAGCAGCTTATACGGGAACACTGAAGCTTTCTTT
CASSLYGNTEAFF
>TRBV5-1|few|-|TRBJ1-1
TGCGCCAGCACGGAACAGGGGAACACTGAAGCTTTCTTT
CASTEQGNTEAFF
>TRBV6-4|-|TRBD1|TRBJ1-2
TGTGCCAGCAGGACAGGGATTGGTAGAAGCTATCTATCTGGCTACACCTTC
CASRTGIGRSYLSGYTF
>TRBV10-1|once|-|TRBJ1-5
TGCGCCAGCAGTGGTACAGGGACTCTGCAGTCTCCCTATAGCAATCAGCCCCAGCATTTT
CASSGTGTLQSPYSNQPQHF
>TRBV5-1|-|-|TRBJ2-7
TGCGCCAGCAGCTTTCTTAATGTGCCGGGAGTAGCCTACGAGCAGTACTTC
CASSFLNVPGVAYEQYF
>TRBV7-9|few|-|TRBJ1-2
TGTGCCAGCAGCGTCACAGGATATGGCTACACCTTC
CASSVTGYGYTF
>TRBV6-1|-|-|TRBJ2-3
TGTGCCAGCAGTGATCGGGGTCCCACAGATACGCAGTATTTT
CASSDRGPTDTQYF
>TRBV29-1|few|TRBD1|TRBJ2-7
TGCAGCGTGGGACAGGGGGCGGTCTACGAGCAGTACTTC
CSVGQGAVYEQYF
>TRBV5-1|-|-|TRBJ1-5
TGCGCCAGCAGCGCCGACCCCTCCGGGAGCAATCAGCCCCAGCATTTT
CASSADPSGSNQPQHF
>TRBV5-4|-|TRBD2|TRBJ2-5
TGTGCCAGCAGCTTGGGGGGGTTTAGCGGGGCTGACCAAGAGACCCAGTACTTC
CASSLGGFSGADQETQYF
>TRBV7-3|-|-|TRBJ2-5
TGTGCCAGCAGCTCGGGGGCTTTGGTCGGGGAGACCCAGTACTTC
CASSSGALVGETQYF
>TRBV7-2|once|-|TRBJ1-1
TGTGCCAGCAGGAAGGACCGTTCGAACACTGAAGCTTTCTTT
CASRKDRSNTEAFF
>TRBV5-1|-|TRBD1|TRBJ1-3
TGCGCCAGCAGCCTCCAAGGACAGGGGTCTGGAAACACCATATATTTT
CASSLQGQGSGNTIYF
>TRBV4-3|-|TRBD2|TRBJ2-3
TGCGCCAGCAGCCCCGGACTAGCGGGAGGGACAGATACGCAGTATTTT
CASSPGLAGGTDTQYF
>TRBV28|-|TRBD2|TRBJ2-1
TGTGCCAGCAGCTCTCAGAGGGCGGGAGGATACAATGAGCAGTTCTTC
CASSSQRAGGYNEQFF
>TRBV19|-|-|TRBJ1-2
TGTGCCAGTAGTCCCCGCGGGACCTATGGCTACACCTTC
CASSPRGTYGYTF
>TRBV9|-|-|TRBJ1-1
TGTGCCAGCAGCGGCCGAGGGGACCCCAGGGGAGGTGAAGCTTTCTTT
CASSGRGDPRGGEAFF
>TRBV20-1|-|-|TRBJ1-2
TGCAGTGCTGAGAACTATGGCTACACCTTC
CSAENYGYTF
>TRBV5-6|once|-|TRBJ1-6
TGTGCCAGCAGCTTGGCCGTGGGATGGAATTCACCCCTCCACTTT
CASSLAVGWNSPLHF
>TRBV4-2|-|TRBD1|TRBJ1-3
TGTGCCAGCAGCTTGGACAGGGCGGCTGGAAACACCATATATTTT
CASSLDRAAGNTIYF
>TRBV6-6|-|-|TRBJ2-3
TGTGCCAGCAGTATGGGGACAGATACGCAGTATTTT
CASSMGTDTQYF
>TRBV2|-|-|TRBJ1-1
TGTGCCAGCAGTGAGTCAGGGGCTGAAGCTTTCTTT
CASSESGAEAFF
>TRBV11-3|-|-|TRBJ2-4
TGTGCCAGCAGCTTAGGGGTGGGTTCCAAAAACATTCAGTACTTC
CASSLGVGSKNIQYF
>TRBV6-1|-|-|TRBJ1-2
TGTGCCAGCAGTGCCACGGGACACCTTAACTATGGCTACACCTTC
CASSATGHLNYGYTF
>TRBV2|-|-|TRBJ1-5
TGTGCCAGCAGTGTGCATAGCAATCAGCCCCAGCATTTT
CASSVHSNQPQHF
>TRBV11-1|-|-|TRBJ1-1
TGTGCCAGCAGCTTCGGGAGGGGAACTGAAGCTTTCTTT
CASSFGRGTEAFF
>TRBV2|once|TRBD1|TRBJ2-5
TGTGCCAGCCGGGACAGGGGTGAGACCCAGTACTTC
CASRDRGETQYF
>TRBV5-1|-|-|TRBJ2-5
TGCGCCAGCAGCCTAACCCCCCCGGGCCTCCAAGAGACCCAGTACTTC
CASSLTPPGLQETQYF
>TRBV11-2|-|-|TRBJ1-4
TGTGCCAGCAGCTCCCTAGGGGGGACTAGCGAAAAACTGTTTTTT
CASSSLGGTSEKLFF
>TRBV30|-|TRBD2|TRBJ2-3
TGTGCCCGGGGACTAGCGGGACTAACGCAGTATTTT
CARGLAGLTQYF
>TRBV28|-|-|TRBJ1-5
TGTGCCAGCAGCTATCTACAGGGAGACAATCAGCCCCAGCATTTT
CASSYLQGDNQPQHF
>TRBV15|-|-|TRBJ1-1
TGTGCCACCAGCCGTCTGATGAACACTGAAGCTTTCTTT
CATSRLMNTEAFF
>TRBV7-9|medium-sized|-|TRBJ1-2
TGTGCCAGCAGTCCGACGGGAGCCAACTATGGCTACACCTTC
CASSPTGANYGYTF
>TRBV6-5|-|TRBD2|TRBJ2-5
TGTGCCAGCAGTTACTCCCCGGGAGGGCTGACCCAGTACTTC
CASSYSPGGLTQYF
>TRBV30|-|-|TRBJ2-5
TGTGCCTGGAGTGTAACAGCGATCAGGGGAGAGACCCAGTACTTC
CAWSVTAIRGETQYF
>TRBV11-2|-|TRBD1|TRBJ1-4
TGTGCCAGCAGCCCCTGGACAGGGAGGACTAATGAAAAACTGTTTTTT
CASSPWTGRTNEKLFF
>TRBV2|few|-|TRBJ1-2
TGTGCCAGCAGCCGGGGCGTATCCTATGGCTACACCTTC
CASSRGVSYGYTF
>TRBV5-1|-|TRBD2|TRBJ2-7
TGCGCCAGCAGCCGGGAGTTAGAGACTAGCATGACCTACGAGCAGTACTTC
CASSRELETSMTYEQYF
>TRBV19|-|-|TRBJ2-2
TGTGCCAGTAGTCTACCGGGCACCGGGGAGCTGTTTTTT
CASSLPGTGELFF